The TCR beta chain described here comes from a study of cytomegalovirus exposure and HLA in healthy donors (dated by TCRdb to the late 2010s). Turning to the overall study: An earlier analysis of about 560 of the donors reported 276 Gb of sequence data and around 100 million unique TCR beta sequences obtained from about 179 million T cells. In an earlier analysis of around 540 of the donors, high-throughput TCR beta sequencing was used to judge whether each TCR beta V gene segment behaved as functional or pseudogenic. A later genetic analysis used genome-wide SNP genotypes for about three fifths of the roughly 700 donors, treating that subset as a discovery cohort. Along with the approximately 700-subject first cohort, a separate validation cohort of roughly 110 different subjects was used. The genetic ancestry cluster associated with self-reported Caucasian donors included roughly 84% of the 300 to 450 genotyped donors. The study profiled the T cell repertoires of under 700 subjects by immunosequencing and related them to cytomegalovirus serostatus. To study patterns of TCR occurrence, a later analysis re-analyzed previously published TCR beta repertoires from several hundred donors and added high-resolution HLA genotyping. Because of strong linkage in the cohort, roughly five DR-DQ haplotypes were treated as single units for association and clustering. On average, about 200,000 unique TCR beta nucleotide sequences were sequenced per donor among 350 to 400 genotyped donors of the cohort, with 15% to 20% of those sequences being non-productive. HLA typing covered class I and class II loci at four-digit resolution. All discovery cohort repertoires had been generated using a single sequencing platform. To predict cytomegalovirus infection status, the study brought together high-throughput TCR immunosequencing, statistical association of individual TCRs with disease status, and machine learning. Alongside the repertoire data, information on donor age, sex, ethnicity and CMV serostatus was compiled. Approximately 300 gigabases of sequencing data and around 90 million unique TCR sequences made up an early release that covered some 640 HLA-typed donors. Typing coverage varied by locus: 629-630 donors for A, B, C, DRB1 and DQB1; more than 500 for DQA1; over 600 for DPA1; 450 to 480 for DPB1. In the later analysis, no new phenotypic data were used to find candidate immune exposures; instead, reliance was placed on TCR beta sequences and their occurrence across donors. The study aimed to test whether signatures of past pathogen exposure could be identified by cataloging public T cell receptors. Study-wide findings and limitations: The study gave a list of 150 to 200 TCR beta chains associated with cytomegalovirus. In this cohort, only TCR beta chains were sequenced, and detectable features were limited by the absence of alpha or paired-chain data. In vitro tests confirmed that three of the cytomegalovirus-associated TCR beta chains recognize cytomegalovirus antigens. For the cohort, immune exposure information was limited to CMV serostatus. Linkage disequilibrium might explain the correlated functional status among segregating V segments, but an unknown experimental factor could not be ruled out. When HLA alleles, especially DR and DQ, strongly co-occurred, TCR associations were difficult to assign to individual alleles. Across donors, most TCR sequences were observed very rarely, whereas some public TCRs were present in many individuals. In a later analysis, about 16,000 TCR beta sequences were associated with specific HLA alleles at a false discovery rate of 0.05. According to a later analysis, most CMV-associated TCR beta chains appeared to be HLA-restricted, and the HLA associations seemed to be driven largely by CMV exposure. In a later genetic analysis, a missense DCLRE1C variant was associated with V-gene and J-gene trimming of TCR beta chains, and the association was replicated in an independent cohort. A cluster of highly shared sequence variants was judged likely to be a technical artifact of the sequencing pipeline. According to a later analysis, parvovirus B19, influenza, CMV and Epstein-Barr virus appeared linked to several top co-occurrence clusters. In a later analysis, the rate of TCR association differed among HLA loci, with DRB1 alleles having the most associated TCRs and HLA-C alleles having the fewest. In both the original and validation cohorts, the classifier was reported to diagnose cytomegalovirus status with high specificity and sensitivity. A further reported finding was that TCR beta sequences accurately predicted the HLA-A and HLA-B alleles for most subjects in the first cohort. Compared with the 666-donor mean, donors in an Asian-associated ancestry cluster had fewer N-insertions in productive TCRs, according to a later genetic analysis. Because counts were too low, seventeen rarely observed V segments, including chromosome 9 orphons, were excluded from the earlier analysis of 500 to 700 of the donors. In an earlier analysis of 500 to 650 of the donors, most TCR beta V segments appeared in productive rearrangements about 90% or about 30% of the time, broadly matching IMGT annotations. Sequencing depth was assumed to be roughly uniform across donors in the presence/absence analyses, though that assumption may not hold. Compared with equally common non-associated chains, HLA-associated TCR beta chains in a later analysis were more clonally expanded and had lower generation probabilities. Some IMGT-functional V segments, including TRBV6-2 and TRBV6-3, could not be told apart with the 87-base-pair reads, so those segments were excluded. Because some donors lacked HLA typing at each locus, the association tests relied only on the typed subset. According to the authors, the approach could potentially be generalized to other disease states and immunological phenotypes.

Counted from cysteine to phenylalanine, this CDR3 has 13 amino acids. The read is trimmed to its CDR3 DNA, 39 bases read in frame from base 1. Trimming takes 3 bases from V and 8 bases from J, and the germline ends sit 12 bases apart. CDR1 is given as SGHDT and CDR2 as YYEEEE, both from the germline V gene. In this sample, this clone turned up a few times. It lacks a known antigen. No base quality values were provided; no much bigger clone lies one nucleotide off. In total, roughly 670 healthy bone marrow donors made up the cohort. All cohort members were sampled while nominally healthy, although unrecorded immune exposures were likely present. The donor tested CMV seronegative and was one of the 352 seronegative cohort members. Every donor gave a peripheral blood sample, and the peripheral blood mononuclear cells from that sample were used for TCR beta sequencing. The Qiagen DNeasy Blood Extraction Kit was used to extract genomic DNA from the blood cell samples.

The method behind the library was the immunoSEQ multiplex PCR assay. For the multiplex PCR, a mixture combining 60 forward primers for TCR Vbeta segments and 13 reverse primers for TCR Jbeta segments was used. A multiplex PCR assay on genomic DNA amplified the CDR3 region of rearranged TCR beta genes. On the Illumina HiSeq System, the amplified TCR beta libraries were sequenced as 87-base-pair reads. On the study's bioinformatics: In a later analysis, some 80 million unique TCR beta chains were counted across the 650 to 700 repertoires, and about 10 million of these chains were shared by at least two donors. A nearest-neighbor algorithm error-corrected the raw reads and collapsed the reads into unique sequences, merging closely related sequences to remove PCR and sequencing errors. V, D and J gene segments were assigned by aligning CDR3 sequences to IMGT reference sequences. Each retained sequence needed at least a six-nucleotide match to both a V gene segment and a J gene segment. A rearrangement counted as productive if the CDR3 had no stop codons and remained in frame with V and J, and every other rearrangement counted as non-productive. CDR3 was defined according to IMGT convention as the region running from the second conserved V-encoded cysteine to the conserved J-encoded phenylalanine. The earlier analysis of 450 to 750 of the donors excluded any sequence lacking an unambiguous match to a single V gene segment. In an earlier analysis of almost 600 of the donors, a V segment was called functional when productive rearrangements were above 56.7%, and segregating when the standard deviation between donors exceeded 5%. A statistical classification framework was developed to diagnose cytomegalovirus status using the catalog of TCR beta chain sequences. V and J gene assignment, in a later analysis, came from comparing TCR nucleotide sequences with IMGT/GENE-DB human TR gene sequences. A later analysis assigned CDR3 sequences and most-parsimonious VDJ recombination scenarios with the TCRdist pipeline. In a later analysis, each TCR beta chain was defined by its CDR3 amino acid sequence together with its V-gene family, and reads lacking a unique V-gene family were excluded. To address suspected cross-contamination and a sequencing artifact, a later analysis removed 450 to 700 highly shared, low-generation-probability nucleotide sequences. For each public chain, a later analysis derived a clonal expansion index from normalized ranks of inferred template counts within each repertoire. A later analysis computed generation probabilities with a VDJ recombination model fitted to out-of-frame rearrangements, and checked the results against IGoR. In a later analysis, TCR-TCR, TCR-HLA and TCR-CMV co-occurrence was scored with hypergeometric tests, and a repertoire-size bias correction was applied to TCR pairs. In a later analysis, false discovery rates were estimated by permuting HLA or CMV assignments 20 times. In a later analysis, co-occurring TCRs were grouped using DBSCAN, with TCRdist sequence similarity added in when clustering inside HLA-allele-positive subsets. Co-occurrence clustering excluded repertoires with fewer than 30,000 or more than 120,000 public chains, plus five with anomalous nucleotide sharing. Held by TCRdb, this immuneACCESS table contains in-frame sequences only and omits some clones. Under half of the omission traces to an unresolved V gene where checked; the cause of the rest is unknown. The DNA was the basis for D and trimming; V, J and clone size are from that table. The sample contains 120,000 to 150,000 clones, roughly 75% of them found a single time. The top ten clonotypes cover 2% to 2.5% of the sample.

The rearrangement joined TRBV5-6 to TRBJ2-1, with TRBD1 tentatively as D gene (6 bases match). Sequences were obtained from PBMCs. The sequence was obtained from a man aged 25-40 years in good health and CMV-seronegative. The CDR3 has the sequence CASSSTWTDEQFF. The bases are TGTGCCAGCAGCTCAACATGGACAGATGAGCAGTTCTTC.